This T cell receptor (beta chain) was identified in a study of T cell repertoires in cytomegalovirus infection. About this clonotype: Antigen specificity is unknown.

MiXCR, applied by TCRdb to the reads, yields one record per CDR3 protein. Here the sample spans about 920,000 distinct CDR3 sequences, approximately 30% being singletons. The sequence was obtained from a human donor in good health (CMV status not recorded). Some clones in this sample may be carry-over from other donors' samples. The specimen was cultured CD8+ T cells from PBMCs, collected from culture after CMV antigen stimulation.

CDR3 in amino acids: CASSPVSLYTGELFF. CDR3 DNA sequence: TGCGCCAGCAGCCCAGTCAGTCTTTATACCGGGGAGCTGTTTTTT. The chain is built from TRBV4-1 and TRBJ2-2; no reliable D call. The CDR3 spans 15 residues. V lost 4 bases, J lost 5 bases, and 14 bases lay in between. CDR1 and CDR2 from the germline V gene are MGHRA and YSYEKL.